The rows below give T cell receptor beta chains drawn from one sample of a study of blood T cell repertoires in COVID-19. Clones were read by immunoSEQ multiplex PCR, and TCRdb kept only the in-frame ones, dropping some. The sample gives about 61,000 clones, around nine tenths of which show up once; about a fifth is in the top ten. Input material: peripheral blood. The receptors come from a woman in her forties or fifties with active or convalescent COVID-19. The CDR3 runs from the conserved cysteine through the conserved F or W. A D gene is named only where the DNA matches it firmly. Part of the rows lack a size; the others show once, few, many or a class for expanded clones.

V gene,clone size,D gene,J gene,CDR3 DNA,CDR3 protein
TRBV6-5,-,-,TRBJ2-2,TGTGCCAGCAGTTACGTACGGGAGTCGGCCGGGGAGCTGTTTTTT,CASSYVRESAGELFF
TRBV6-2/TRBV6-3,-,-,TRBJ2-5,TGTGCCAGCAGTTCCCCCACGCTAAACCTGCAAGAGACCCAGTACTTC,CASSSPTLNLQETQYF
TRBV27,-,-,TRBJ1-2,TGTGCCAGCAGTTCCCTTGAGGGATCAAGGTTATTGGGCTACACCTTC,CASSSLEGSRLLGYTF
TRBV2,-,TRBD1,TRBJ1-1,TGTGCCAGCAGTGTTCAGGGGGTAAGCACTGAAGCTTTCTTT,CASSVQGVSTEAFF
TRBV2,-,-,TRBJ1-2,TGTGCCAGCAGTGAAGGGAGTAATAACTATGGCTACACCTTC,CASSEGSNNYGYTF
TRBV12-5,-,-,TRBJ2-4,TGTGCTAGTGGTTTGGTCACCACGGTAGCCAAAAACATTCAGTACTTC,CASGLVTTVAKNIQYF
TRBV27,-,-,TRBJ2-7,TGTGCCAGCAGTTCCCTGGGATCGGGAGCCTACGAGCAGTACTTC,CASSSLGSGAYEQYF
TRBV18,-,-,TRBJ1-2,TGTGCCAGCTCACAGGGACTCGTGGACGTCTATGGCTACACCTTC,CASSQGLVDVYGYTF
TRBV6-4,-,-,TRBJ1-6,TGTGCCAGCAGTGATGGGGGGTCTAGGTACTCACCCCTCCACTTT,CASSDGGSRYSPLHF
TRBV4-2,-,TRBD2,TRBJ2-1,TGTGCCAGCAGCCAAGCAGCTAGCGGGGCGTCCAATGAGCAGTTCTTC,CASSQAASGASNEQFF
TRBV29-1,-,-,TRBJ1-1,TGCAGCGCCTCCGGACAAACGAACACTGAAGCTTTCTTT,CSASGQTNTEAFF
TRBV21-1,-,-,TRBJ2-3,TGTGCCAGCAGCAGGACTAGCGGTTACACAGATACGCAGTATTTT,CASSRTSGYTDTQYF
TRBV19,few,TRBD1,TRBJ1-3,TGTGCCAGTAGTCAGCGGGACAGGACGGGAAACACCATATATTTT,CASSQRDRTGNTIYF
TRBV30,-,-,TRBJ1-6,TGTGCCTGGAGTGTACAGGGAAATTCACCCCTCCACTTT,CAWSVQGNSPLHF
TRBV7-9,few,TRBD2,TRBJ2-1,TGTGCCAGCAGCGCGGGACTAGCGGGAGTAGAGGAGCAGTTCTTC,CASSAGLAGVEEQFF
TRBV19,-,-,TRBJ2-5,TGTGCCAGTAGTAGCGGGTATCTGGAGACCCAGTACTTC,CASSSGYLETQYF
TRBV6-2/TRBV6-3,-,-,TRBJ2-2,TGTGCCAGCAGTTACCGGGTCATGATCGCCGGGGAGCTGTTTTTT,CASSYRVMIAGELFF
TRBV2,-,-,TRBJ2-7,TGTGCCAGCAGAAAACAGGTTTCAGGCAACCGGCACTCCTACGAGCAGTACTTC,CASRKQVSGNRHSYEQYF
TRBV7-2,-,-,TRBJ2-1,TGTGCCAGCAGCTTAACGCAGGGCAATGAGCAGTTCTTC,CASSLTQGNEQFF
TRBV5-1,-,-,TRBJ1-1,TGCGCCAGCAGCACCAGGGGTCCCGACACTGAAGCTTTCTTT,CASSTRGPDTEAFF
TRBV2,-,-,TRBJ2-4,TGTGCCAGCAGTCTAGACAGGAATAACATTCAGTACTTC,CASSLDRNNIQYF
TRBV18,once,-,TRBJ2-2,TGTGCCAGCTCACCCGCGAACACCGGGGAGCTGTTTTTT,CASSPANTGELFF
TRBV7-9,few,TRBD1,TRBJ1-2,TGTGCCAGCAGCTTAGCGGCACAGGGGGGTGGCTACACCTTC,CASSLAAQGGGYTF
TRBV2,-,TRBD2,TRBJ2-3,TGTGCCAGCAGTGACCTAGCGGGAGAAATGTCAGATACGCAGTATTTT,CASSDLAGEMSDTQYF
TRBV3-1/TRBV3-2,once,TRBD1,TRBJ2-5,TGTGCCAGCAGCCACGCCGGGACAGGTCAAGAGACCCAGTACTTC,CASSHAGTGQETQYF
TRBV27,once,-,TRBJ2-3,TGTGCCAGCAGCGACTCGGCCTTTATCAGCACAGATACGCAGTATTTT,CASSDSAFISTDTQYF
TRBV5-1,-,-,TRBJ2-1,TGCGCCAGCAGCTTGGAGGGCGGGTGGCACAATGAGCAGTTCTTC,CASSLEGGWHNEQFF
TRBV7-2,-,TRBD2,TRBJ2-1,TGTGCCAGCAGCTTAATGGCGGGAGGCTACAATGAGCAGTTCTTC,CASSLMAGGYNEQFF
TRBV19,-,TRBD2,TRBJ2-1,TGTGCCAGTAGTACCGAGGGGACTAGCGGGAGTGGGGCAATGAGGCAGTTCTTC,CASSTEGTSGSGAMRQFF
TRBV5-1,once,-,TRBJ1-2,TGCGCCAGCAGCTTGGTTGGGGGGGGCCGGGGCTACACCTTC,CASSLVGGGRGYTF
TRBV5-1,-,TRBD1,TRBJ2-5,TGCGCCAGCAGCTTGGGGGACAGAGCAGGGGAGACCCAGTACTTC,CASSLGDRAGETQYF
TRBV4-1,-,TRBD1,TRBJ1-2,TGCGCCAGCAGCCAAGAAGACAGGGGAGGTTTGGATGGCTACACCTTC,CASSQEDRGGLDGYTF
TRBV30,-,-,TRBJ1-3,TGTGCCTGGAGCCTAATTGACACCATATATTTT,CAWSLIDTIYF
TRBV7-6,-,-,TRBJ1-1,TGTGCCAGCAGCTTAGTTCGGGGGATGAACACTGAAGCTTTCTTT,CASSLVRGMNTEAFF
TRBV19,-,-,TRBJ1-1,TGTGCCAGTAGTCCCCAAGGGGGGGTCACTGAAGCTTTCTTT,CASSPQGGVTEAFF
TRBV11-2,-,TRBD1,TRBJ2-5,TGTGCCAGCAGCTTCGGGACAGGGGCCCAAGAGACCCAGTACTTC,CASSFGTGAQETQYF
TRBV6-6,-,TRBD2,TRBJ2-1,TGTGCCAGCACCCCCGAGGGCGGGAGTGCTCCCCAGTTCTTC,CASTPEGGSAPQFF
TRBV5-1,-,-,TRBJ1-4,TGCGCCAGCAGCCCTCTCGGGGAAAAACTGTTTTTT,CASSPLGEKLFF
TRBV5-1,few,-,TRBJ1-2,TGCGCCAGCAGCTTGGTCGGGGGGGACGGCTATGGCTACACCTTC,CASSLVGGDGYGYTF
TRBV5-1,-,-,TRBJ2-3,TGCGCCAGCAGCTTGGGGACTCGACCCACAGATACGCAGTATTTT,CASSLGTRPTDTQYF
TRBV6-5,-,TRBD1,TRBJ1-2,TGTGCCAGCGCCTTGGGACAGACACATGGCTACACCTTC,CASALGQTHGYTF
TRBV15,-,TRBD1,TRBJ2-3,TGTGCCACCAGCAGAGCTACATTGGGACAGTATTTCACAGATACGCAGTATTTT,CATSRATLGQYFTDTQYF
TRBV18,-,TRBD1,TRBJ2-1,TGTGCCAGCTCACAGACAGACAGGGTTAGCCTAAATGAGCAGTTCTTC,CASSQTDRVSLNEQFF
TRBV19,-,TRBD1,TRBJ2-1,TGTGCCAGTATGGTAGGGGACAGTCGGAATGAGCAGTTCTTC,CASMVGDSRNEQFF
TRBV6-5,-,TRBD1,TRBJ2-2,TGTGCCAGCAGTAGGACAGGGTGGACCGGGGAGCTGTTTTTT,CASSRTGWTGELFF
TRBV7-3,-,TRBD2,TRBJ2-1,TGTGCCAGCAGCTCCACCGGGACTAGCAGGATCTTC,CASSSTGTSRIF
TRBV5-1,-,TRBD2,TRBJ2-3,TGCGCCAGCAGCTTGGGCCGACTAGCGGGGAGCACAGATACGCAGTATTTT,CASSLGRLAGSTDTQYF
TRBV18,-,-,TRBJ1-5,TGTGCCAGCTCACCAATGAGCCCGGGACAAGGCAATCAGCCCCAGCATTTT,CASSPMSPGQGNQPQHF
TRBV27,-,-,TRBJ1-4,TGTGCCAGCAGTTTTTCCAGGGTCGGAGAAAAACTGTTTTTT,CASSFSRVGEKLFF
TRBV9,-,-,TRBJ2-3,TGTGCCAGCAGCGTAAGAGCGGGACAGGCGATGGATACGCAGTATTTT,CASSVRAGQAMDTQYF
TRBV4-2,-,TRBD1,TRBJ1-3,TGTGCCAGCAGCCAAGGCACAGGGGCGTCTGGAAACACCATATATTTT,CASSQGTGASGNTIYF
TRBV7-3,-,-,TRBJ1-6,TGTGCCAGCAGCTCCAATAATTCACCCCTCCACTTT,CASSSNNSPLHF
TRBV2,-,TRBD2,TRBJ2-3,TGTGCCAGCTCGACTAGCGGGTCCACAGATACGCAGTATTTT,CASSTSGSTDTQYF
TRBV2,-,TRBD1,TRBJ1-1,TGTGCCAGCAGCCGGGACAGGCTAAGGGGTAGGACTGAAGCTTTCTTT,CASSRDRLRGRTEAFF
TRBV27,-,TRBD1,TRBJ2-7,TGTGCCAGCAGTTTAAACCCCGGACAGGGGTCCTCCTACGAGCAGTACTTC,CASSLNPGQGSSYEQYF
TRBV21-1,-,-,TRBJ2-7,TGTGCCAGCAGCCTCCGTAGCGGGATGCAAGTCTCCTACGAGCAGTACTTC,CASSLRSGMQVSYEQYF
TRBV27,-,-,TRBJ1-2,TGTGCCAGCAAAGGGCCGCAGGGCTCCTATGGCTACACCTTC,CASKGPQGSYGYTF
TRBV28,few,TRBD1,TRBJ1-2,TGTGCCAGCAGTTTTATGGGACAGGGATTTTATGGCTACACCTTC,CASSFMGQGFYGYTF